This entry lists 25 T cell receptor beta chains sequenced from one sample in a study of cytomegalovirus exposure and HLA in healthy donors. The PCR employed 60 Vbeta primers together with 13 Jbeta primers. The repertoire was sequenced with immunoSEQ multiplex PCR; TCRdb's copy has only in-frame clones and lacks some. The data show some 150,000 clones, nearly 80% seen once. Sample: PBMCs. Receptors were obtained from a woman in her twenties or thirties in good health and CMV-seronegative.

The chain is built from TRBV5-6 and TRBJ2-3, with TRBD1 matching over 9 bases. The CDR3 consists of 15 residues. Germline CDR1 is SGHDT and CDR2 is YYEEEE. After removal of 0 bases from V and 1 base from J, the junction contained 0 bases not matched to a gene. The CDR3 reads CASSLGTGGTDTQYF. DNA of the CDR3: TGTGCCAGCAGCTTGGGGACAGGGGGCACAGATACGCAGTATTTT.

The chain couples TRBV20-1 to TRBJ1-2; D is undetermined. Germline V lookup: CDR1 DFQATT, CDR2 SNEGSKA (reference sequence). The CDR3 spans 10 residues. This chain's CDR3 is CRWGGYGYTF. DNA for the CDR3: TGCAGGTGGGGAGGCTATGGCTACACCTTC.

V is TRBV7-6 and J is TRBJ2-7, with 11 bases lining up with TRBD2. The CDR3 runs 15 residues. Germline loops: CDR1 SGHVS, CDR2 FNYEAQ. V lost 5 bases, J lost 2 bases, and 5 bases stayed unmatched. The CDR3 reads CASSTTSGATYEQYF. CDR3 in DNA: TGTGCCAGCAGCACGACTAGCGGGGCCACCTACGAGCAGTACTTC.

The gene calls are TRBV19 and TRBJ2-3; possibly TRBD1 for D (5 bases). The CDR3 has 14 amino acids. V was trimmed by 3 bases and J by 0 bases, leaving 7 bases between them. The V gene's germline CDR1 is LNHDA and CDR2 SQIVND (reference sequence). In nucleotides, the CDR3 is TGTGCCAGTAGTATCCAGGGAAGCACAGATACGCAGTATTTT. This sequence encodes CASSIQGSTDTQYF. The full variable domain, completed using reference TRBV19 and TRBJ2-3, is DGGITQSPKYLFRKEGQNVTLSCEQNLNHDAMYWYRQDPGQGLRLIYYSQIVNDFQKGDIAEGYSVSREKKESFPLTVTSAQKNPTAFYLCASSIQGSTDTQYFGPGTRLTVL.

The chain couples TRBV7-2 to TRBJ1-5; D not resolved. This CDR3 has 16 amino acids. Germline-derived CDR1 and CDR2 are SGHTA and FQGNSA. Trimming removed 3 bases from V and 4 bases from J, with 16 bases in between. The CDR3 spells CASSFSGEVGNQPQHF. The CDR3 DNA follows: TGTGCCAGCAGCTTCTCCGGAGAGGTTGGTAATCAGCCCCAGCATTTT. The whole variable domain, remainder taken from reference TRBV7-2 and TRBJ1-5, is GAGVSQSPSNKVTEKGKDVELRCDPISGHTALYWYRQSLGQGLEFLIYFQGNSAPDKSGLPSDRFSAERTGGSVSTLTIQRTQQEDSAVYLCASSFSGEVGNQPQHFGDGTRLSIL.

As DNA, the CDR3 is TGTGCCAGCAGCCCTCCCGGCAGGCTCGACTATGGCTACACCTTC. This sequence encodes CASSPPGRLDYGYTF. V usage is TRBV5-8 and J usage is TRBJ1-2, with D hard to call. CDR1 and CDR2 (germline): SGHTS, YDEGEE. Trimming removed 4 bases from V and 3 bases from J, with 16 bases in between. The CDR3 sequence is 15 residues long.

The chain couples TRBV7-2 to TRBJ2-7; TRBD1 might be the D (5 bases). Trimming cost V 4 bases and J 0 bases, with 10 bases left between them. This CDR3 has 14 amino acids. Germline V lookup: CDR1 SGHTA, CDR2 FQGNSA. The chain's CDR3 is CASSWARGSYEQYF. Written as DNA, the CDR3 is TGTGCCAGCAGCTGGGCTAGGGGCTCCTACGAGCAGTACTTC.

J is TRBJ2-3 and V is TRBV25-1, with TRBD1 matching over 8 bases. The CDR3 consists of 15 residues. Germline V gene lookup returns CDR1 MGHDK and CDR2 SYGVNS. After removal of 7 bases from V and 2 bases from J, the junction contained 8 bases not matched to a gene. The CDR3 DNA sequence: TGTGCCAGCACCCCGGACAGGGCTTACACAGATACGCAGTATTTT. Translation: CASTPDRAYTDTQYF. Looking up the rest from reference TRBV25-1 and TRBJ2-3 gives the full variable domain: EADIYQTPRYLVIGTGKKITLECSQTMGHDKMYWYQQDPGMELHLIHYSYGVNSTEKGDLSSESTVSRIRTEHFPLTLESARPSHTSQYLCASTPDRAYTDTQYFGPGTRLTVL.

J is TRBJ1-1 and V is TRBV5-5, with 7 bases aligning to TRBD1. The V gene's germline CDR1 is SGHKS and CDR2 YYEKEE (reference sequence). This CDR3 is 15 amino acids long. V was pared by 2 bases and J by 3 bases, with 7 bases of the junction left unmatched. The CDR3 region is CASSLGGGWDTEAFF. The CDR3 DNA reads as TGTGCCAGCAGCTTAGGGGGCGGTTGGGACACTGAAGCTTTCTTT.

This rearrangement joins TRBV11-1 to TRBJ1-1; 7 nucleotides agree with TRBD1. Germline loops: CDR1 SGHAT, CDR2 FQDESV (reference sequence). The CDR3 runs 18 residues. Unmatched junction bases numbered 19, after V lost 5 bases and J lost 4 bases. The DNA of the CDR3 is TGTGCCAGCAGCGGAGGACGGGACAGCCCCCGGCGTGGCACTGAAGCTTTCTTT. Translation: CASSGGRDSPRRGTEAFF. Filled out from reference TRBV11-1 and TRBJ1-1, the complete variable domain reads EAEVAQSPRYKITEKSQAVAFWCDPISGHATLYWYRQILGQGPELLVQFQDESVVDDSQLPKDRFSAERLKGVDSTLKIQPAELGDSAMYLCASSGGRDSPRRGTEAFFGQGTRLTVV.

The CDR3 loop reads CASSLVGVKSTEAFF. CDR3 nucleotide sequence: TGTGCCAGCAGCTTAGTCGGGGTGAAGAGCACTGAAGCTTTCTTT. The rearrangement links TRBV7-2 to TRBJ1-1; no definite D call. There are 15 residues in the CDR3. Trimming pared 1 base from V and 4 bases from J, leaving 13 bases between. Germline loops: CDR1 SGHTA, CDR2 FQGNSA.

The chain couples TRBV5-8 to TRBJ1-2, with a weak D call TRBD1 (5 bases). From germline, CDR1 is SGHTS and CDR2 YDEGEE. This CDR3 region has 13 residues. V lost 0 bases and J 3 bases, leaving 6 bases between the germline ends. The CDR3 spells CASSLGQYYGYTF. CDR3 sequence (DNA): TGTGCCAGCAGCTTGGGACAGTACTATGGCTACACCTTC. The complete variable domain, with remaining parts taken from reference TRBV5-8 and TRBJ1-2, reads EAGVTQSPTHLIKTRGQQATLRCSPISGHTSVYWYQQALGLGLQFLLWYDEGEERNRGNFPPRFSGRQFPNYSSELNVNALELEDSALYLCASSLGQYYGYTFGSGTRLTVV.

This clone came up once. The chain carries TRBV13 and TRBJ1-1; 10 nucleotides align to TRBD1. The CDR3 is made up of 14 amino acids. Germline V gene data show CDR1 as PRHDT and CDR2 as FYEKMQ (reference sequence). The J segment lost 8 bases and the V segment lost 0 bases, leaving 3 bases of the junction unmatched. Here the CDR3 reads CASSLGRDRGEAFF. CDR3 nucleotides: TGTGCCAGCAGCTTAGGTCGGGACAGGGGCGAAGCTTTCTTT.

The V gene is TRBV20-1, the J gene TRBJ1-2; D gene ambiguous. CDR1 is DFQATT, CDR2 SNEGSKA, per germline (reference sequence). Trimming stripped 6 bases from V and 6 bases from J, with 8 bases between. The CDR3 totals 10 residues. CDR3 sequence: CSAPLDGYTF. The CDR3 DNA reads as TGCAGTGCCCCTCTCGATGGCTACACCTTC.

Only a few counts were recorded for this clone. The J gene is TRBJ1-5, the V gene TRBV23-1; weak D call: TRBD1 (5 bases). TRBV23-1 is flagged as an ORF with uncertain function. The CDR3 has 16 residues. Trimming stripped 7 bases from V and 3 bases from J, with 19 bases between. The CDR3 region has the DNA TGCGCCAGCACCACAAATCTGGGGGGTTCCAATCAGCCCCAGCATTTT. The encoded protein is CASTTNLGGSNQPQHF.

This clone was counted a few times. This rearrangement joins TRBV27 to TRBJ1-1, with 7 bases fitting TRBD1. Looked up from germline, CDR1 is MNHEY and CDR2 is SMNVEV (reference sequence). Unmatched junction bases numbered 17, after V lost 3 bases and J lost 10 bases. The length of the CDR3 is 16 residues. CDR3 nucleotide sequence: TGTGCCAGCAGTTTGTCGCTCAGAGGGGGCGAGGTAGGAGCTTTCTTT. This codes for CASSLSLRGGEVGAFF.

The chain carries TRBV30 and TRBJ2-7, with TRBD2 matching over 7 bases. Trimming cost V 4 bases and J 3 bases; bases outside gene matches: 6. CDR3 length equals 13 residues. Germline CDR1 and CDR2: GTSNPN and SVGIG (reference sequence). CDR3 bases: TGTGCCTGGAATTCAGGCGGGGGCTACGAGCAGTACTTC. Translated: CAWNSGGGYEQYF.

The J gene is TRBJ2-7, the V gene TRBV2, with 11 nucleotides matching TRBD2. This CDR3 spans 12 amino acids. Trimming took 7 bases from V and 7 from J; bases not matched to a gene: 3. Germline values: CDR1 SNHLY, CDR2 FYNNEI. As DNA, the CDR3 is TGTGCCAGCACTAGCGGGGGGAAAGAGCAGTACTTC. Its translation is CASTSGGKEQYF.

This sequence joins TRBV6-5 and TRBJ2-7, with 8 bases fitting TRBD2. The trim removed 5 bases at V and 5 bases at J, leaving 11 bases unmatched. CDR3 length equals 15 residues. Germline CDR1 MNHEY, CDR2 SVGAGI. The DNA of the CDR3 is TGTGCCAGCAGTACCCTTAACGGGGGGGCTGACGAGCAGTACTTC. Translated, it gives CASSTLNGGADEQYF.

This chain joins TRBV6-1 and TRBJ1-2; no clear D gene. The CDR3 sequence is 11 residues long. Germline V lookup: CDR1 MNHNS, CDR2 SASEGT. V was pared by 6 bases and J by 3 bases, with 5 bases between. CDR3 DNA sequence: TGTGCCAGCAGACGAGACTATGGCTACACCTTC. Protein: CASRRDYGYTF.

The chain is built from TRBV29-1 and TRBJ2-1, with a possible D match to TRBD1 (6 bases). Germline CDR1 SQVTM, CDR2 ANQGSEA. CDR3 length: 14 amino acids. The V and J ends lost 2 bases and 4 bases respectively, with 12 bases between them. CDR3 region: CSVETGINYNEQFF. The CDR3 region has the DNA TGCAGCGTTGAAACAGGGATTAATTACAATGAGCAGTTCTTC.

The CDR3 here is CASSKFSGTSGFSDTQYF. The CDR3 DNA is TGTGCCAGCAGCAAATTTTCCGGGACTAGCGGATTTTCAGATACGCAGTATTTT. V and J are TRBV7-8 and TRBJ2-3; TRBD2 matches at 11 bases. Trimming took 5 bases from V and 4 from J; bases not matched to a gene: 14. Germline CDR1 is SGHVS and CDR2 is FQNEAQ. The CDR3 contains 18 residues.

This chain links TRBV30 with TRBJ1-5; TRBD1 might be the D (5 bases). The V end lost 2 bases, the J end lost 1 base, and 6 bases lay between the germline ends. CDR1 is GTSNPN and CDR2 is SVGIG in the germline V gene (reference sequence). The CDR3 consists of 13 residues. In DNA, the CDR3 is TGTGCCTGGAGTAGGGGCAGCAATCAGCCCCAGCATTTT. It specifies CAWSRGSNQPQHF.

J is TRBJ2-5 and V is TRBV5-8; the match to TRBD2 covers 8 bases. Trimming cost V 0 bases and J 1 base; bases outside gene matches: 5. The CDR3 consists of 16 residues. CDR1 SGHTS and CDR2 YDEGEE come from the germline V gene. DNA of the CDR3: TGTGCCAGCAGCTTGGGTAGCGGGGCGCTCCAAGAGACCCAGTACTTC. As protein: CASSLGSGALQETQYF.

The chain recombines TRBV11-2 with TRBJ1-4, with TRBD1 as a possible D gene (5 bases). The V gene lost 0 bases and the J gene lost 16 bases, with 12 bases spanning the gap. The CDR3 loop spans 12 amino acids. Germline V gene data show CDR1 as SGHAT and CDR2 as FQNNGV. The CDR3 here is CASSLDRGRSFF. In DNA, the CDR3 is TGTGCCAGCAGCTTAGATAGGGGCAGGTCGTTTTTT.